This TCR beta chain was identified in a study of cytomegalovirus exposure and HLA in healthy donors. Study-wide background: An earlier analysis identified more than 95 million unique TCR beta sequences in approximately 170 million T cells.

13 Jbeta primers and 60 Vbeta primers were used for the PCR. Clones were read by immunoSEQ multiplex PCR, and TCRdb kept only the in-frame ones, dropping some. This sample has about 130,000 clones; about 80% occur once, and the top ten carry over 2.5%. The sequence came from a male donor in good health and CMV-seronegative. Material: PBMCs.

CDR3 sequence reads: CAWSGRVSNQPQHF. The CDR3 DNA reads as TGTGCCTGGAGTGGGCGGGTTAGCAATCAGCCCCAGCATTTT. J is TRBJ1-5 and V is TRBV30; D is unclear. CDR1 and CDR2 (germline): GTSNPN, SVGIG (reference sequence). Trimming stripped 1 base from V and 0 bases from J, with 7 bases between. CDR3 length equals 14 residues. Looking up the rest from reference TRBV30 and TRBJ1-5 gives the full variable domain: SQTIHQWPATLVQPVGSPLSLECTVEGTSNPNLYWYRQAAGRGLQLLFYSVGIGQISSEVPQNLSASRPQDRQFILSSKKLLLSDSGFYLCAWSGRVSNQPQHFGDGTRLSIL.